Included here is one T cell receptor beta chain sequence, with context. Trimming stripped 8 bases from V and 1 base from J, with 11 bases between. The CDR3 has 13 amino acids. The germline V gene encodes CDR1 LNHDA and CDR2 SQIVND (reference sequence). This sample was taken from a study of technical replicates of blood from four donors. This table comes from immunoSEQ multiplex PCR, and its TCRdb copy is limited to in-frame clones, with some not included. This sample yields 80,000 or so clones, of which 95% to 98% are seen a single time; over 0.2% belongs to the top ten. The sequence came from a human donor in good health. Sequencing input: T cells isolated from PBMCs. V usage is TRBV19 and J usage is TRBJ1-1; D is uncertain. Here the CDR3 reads CASGQAENTEAFF. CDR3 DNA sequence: TGTGCCAGTGGGCAGGCCGAGAACACTGAAGCTTTCTTT.